Each of the 5 T cell receptor beta chains below was sequenced from the same sample in a study of shared clonotypes between healthy human individuals. The data were produced by immunoSEQ multiplex PCR, yet TCRdb's version contains in-frame clones alone and is incomplete. Altogether 2 million to 3 million clones are present, 93% being singletons, with the ten largest covering roughly 0.39%. The sample taken for sequencing was naive CD4+ T cells from PBMCs. The subset: CD45RA+ positively selected. The receptor set was obtained from a man aged 18 to 29 in good health. Some clones in this sample may be carry-over from other donors' samples.

The CDR3 DNA reads TGTGCCAGCAGTGACGCTATACCTGCCACAGATACGCAGTATTTT. Amino acids: CASSDAIPATDTQYF. The V call is TRBV2, the J call TRBJ2-3, with D unresolved. Trimming shortened V by 3 bases and J by 2 bases, and 12 bases separated the two germline ends. CDR3 length: 15 amino acids. The germline CDR1 and CDR2 sequences are SNHLY and FYNNEI.

This clone has just one count. The V call is TRBV4-1, the J call TRBJ2-5; TRBD2 is a possible D gene (6 bases). In germline, CDR1 is MGHRA, CDR2 YSYEKL. V lost 1 base and J 7 bases, leaving 16 bases between the germline ends. The CDR3 is made up of 15 amino acids. The CDR3 coding sequence is TGCGCCAGCAGCCAAGGCGGGATGGGCGGACGGACCCAGTACTTC. It is translated as CASSQGGMGGRTQYF.

The gene calls are TRBV28 and TRBJ1-1; D call uncertain. The V gene's germline CDR1 is MDHEN and CDR2 SYDVKM. The CDR3 consists of 14 residues. V dropped 3 bases and J dropped 6 bases, with 14 bases sitting between them. The CDR3 DNA sequence: TGTGCCAGCAGTTTCGGATGGGGAGAACCTGAAGCTTTCTTT. Translating gives CASSFGWGEPEAFF.

This clone showed up just once. The CDR3 DNA sequence: TGTGCCAGCACCGCCACGGGCTATGGCTACACCTTC. It encodes CASTATGYGYTF. The chain links TRBV6-5 to TRBJ1-2; D not certain. Trimming took off 7 bases at V and 4 bases at J, with 10 bases between the two ends. The length of the CDR3 is 12 residues. Germline V lookup: CDR1 MNHEY, CDR2 SVGAGI.

V and J are TRBV5-4 and TRBJ1-2; D unresolved. Germline CDR1 SGHNT, CDR2 YYREEE (reference sequence). The V end lost 4 bases, the J end lost 4 bases, and 14 bases lay between the germline ends. This CDR3 has 14 residues. In nucleotides, the CDR3 is TGTGCCAGCAGCCTACCCTCAGCCTCCTATGGCTACACCTTC. Residues: CASSLPSASYGYTF.